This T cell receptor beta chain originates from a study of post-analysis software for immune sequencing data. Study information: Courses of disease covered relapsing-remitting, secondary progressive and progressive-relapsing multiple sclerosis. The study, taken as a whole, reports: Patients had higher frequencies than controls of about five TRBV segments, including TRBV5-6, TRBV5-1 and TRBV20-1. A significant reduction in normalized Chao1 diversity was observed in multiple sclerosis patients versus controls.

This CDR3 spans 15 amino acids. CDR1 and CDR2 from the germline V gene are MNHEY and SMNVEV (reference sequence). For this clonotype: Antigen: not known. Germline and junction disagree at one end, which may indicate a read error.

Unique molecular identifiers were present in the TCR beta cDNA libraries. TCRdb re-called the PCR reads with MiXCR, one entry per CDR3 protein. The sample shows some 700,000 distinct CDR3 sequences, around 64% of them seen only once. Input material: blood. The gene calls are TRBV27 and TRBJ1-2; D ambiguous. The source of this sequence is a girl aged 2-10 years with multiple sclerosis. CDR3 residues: CASSPGDTLNSGYTF. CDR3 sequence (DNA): TGTGCCAGCAGTCCCGGAGATACACTCAACTCTGGCTACACCTTC.